This passage covers 8 T cell receptor beta chains from one sample sequenced in a study of T cell responses to AZD1222 COVID-19 vaccine (dated by TCRdb to about 2021). Explained via the paper, the time point label denotes: baseline before first vaccination. Libraries were prepared through the immunoSEQ multiplex PCR assay. TCRdb limited this immuneACCESS table to in-frame rearrangements with V and J called. A share of clones is missing; checked studies link under half to unresolved V genes, and the rest is unexplained. This sample's listing comprises about 140,000 clones. About 2.3% of the sample is taken by the ten largest. Sequencing was done on a sample of peripheral blood. Receptor source: an adult in good health.

The chain recombines TRBV4-1 with TRBJ1-1, with D hard to call. Deletions cut 1 base from V and 5 bases from J, with 11 bases between. CDR1 and CDR2 from the germline V gene are MGHRA and YSYEKL. The CDR3 runs 14 residues. The CDR3 DNA sequence: TGCGCCAGCAGCCAAGGCATATGGGAAACTGAAGCTTTCTTT. Residues: CASSQGIWETEAFF.

This sequence joins TRBV6-2 or TRBV6-3 and TRBJ1-2, with D tentatively TRBD1 (5 bases). Germline CDR1 and CDR2: MNHEY and SVGEGT. Trimming stripped 3 bases from V and 6 bases from J, with 11 bases between. This CDR3 spans 13 amino acids. The CDR3 spells CASSYRQRDGYTF. The CDR3 DNA follows: TGTGCCAGCAGTTATCGACAGAGAGATGGCTACACCTTC.

Worth noting for this clone: One junction end disagrees with the germline gene, perhaps due to a read error. V usage is TRBV5-1 and J usage is TRBJ2-2; D remains unclear. The germline CDR1 and CDR2 sequences are SGHRS and YFSETQ. The CDR3 is 15 residues long. CDR3 coding DNA: TGCGCCAGCAGTCTCGGCAGCCCGAACGCCGGGGAGCTGTTTTTT. Translation gives CASSLGSPNAGELFF.

The chain links TRBV19 to TRBJ2-1; D gene unclear. V lost 5 bases and J lost 2, with 16 bases in between. The CDR3 totals 16 residues. CDR1 LNHDA and CDR2 SQIVND come from the germline V gene (reference sequence). Here the CDR3 reads CASSPWTESTYNEQFF. The CDR3 DNA follows: TGTGCCAGTAGTCCATGGACGGAATCCACCTACAATGAGCAGTTCTTC.

The V call is TRBV7-8, the J call TRBJ1-4, with 7 positions matching TRBD1. V dropped 0 bases and J dropped 7; count of bases not matched to a gene: 8. This CDR3 is built from 16 residues. CDR1 is SGHVS and CDR2 is FQNEAQ in the germline V gene. The CDR3 spells CASSLAPGGAVEKLFF. DNA of the CDR3: TGTGCCAGCAGCTTAGCCCCAGGGGGGGCGGTTGAAAAACTGTTTTTT.

The chain recombines TRBV30 with TRBJ1-2, with D maybe TRBD1 (5 bases). Trimming took off 6 bases at V and 0 bases at J, with 17 bases between the two ends. Germline V gene lookup returns CDR1 GTSNPN and CDR2 SVGIG (reference sequence). The CDR3 runs 15 residues. The CDR3 protein is CACREGLGANYGYTF. The CDR3 nucleotides are TGTGCCTGCAGGGAGGGTTTGGGAGCTAACTATGGCTACACCTTC.

The chain is built from TRBV18 and TRBJ2-5, with D perhaps assigned TRBD1 or TRBD2 (5 bases each). Per the germline V gene, CDR1 is KGHSH and CDR2 is LQKENI. This CDR3 contains 13 residues. V was pared by 0 bases and J by 6 bases, with 8 bases between. This CDR3 is CASSPPEGQTQYF. Here the CDR3 DNA reads TGTGCCAGCTCACCACCAGAGGGGCAGACCCAGTACTTC.

The genes are TRBV6-2 or TRBV6-3 and TRBJ2-1; 16 bases line up with TRBD2. The germline V gene has CDR1 MNHEY and CDR2 SVGEGT. This CDR3 has 17 residues. Germline trimming cut 5 bases from V and 4 bases from J; bases unmatched to any gene: 5. The CDR3 reads CASSKGLAGGVYNEQFF. The CDR3 coding sequence is TGTGCCAGCAGTAAGGGACTAGCGGGGGGGGTGTACAATGAGCAGTTCTTC.